The 20 T cell receptor beta chains below all came from one sample that was sequenced in a study of T cells expressing NK-cell markers. Each CDR3 protein gets one entry in TCRdb, which reprocessed the 5' RACE reads and gives no DNA. The sample data list about 460,000 distinct CDR3 sequences. The sequenced sample was blood T cells: a sorted CD56 or NKG2C T cell subset, CD4+ or CD8+ T cells, or bulk PBMC T cells (not recorded which). The receptors were sampled from a woman aged 50 to 60 in good health.

This chain uses TRBV29-1 with TRBJ1-4; no DNA is available, so the TRBD1 call from TCRdb remains unchecked. Germline V gene data show CDR1 as SQVTM and CDR2 as ANQGSEA. The length of the CDR3 is 14 residues. CDR3 in amino acids: CSVETQGKGEKLFF.

The gene calls are TRBV7-2 and TRBJ1-5; no DNA is available, so the TRBD1 call from TCRdb remains unchecked. CDR1 and CDR2 from the germline V gene are SGHTA and FQGNSA. This CDR3 spans 17 amino acids. The CDR3 loop reads CASSLALQGAGKVPQHF.

V and J are TRBV12-3 or TRBV12-4 and TRBJ2-7; TCRdb returns TRBD1, unconfirmable since there is no DNA. CDR3 length equals 14 residues. The CDR3 protein is CASRVGGTRAEQYF.

The chain has TRBV5-1 and TRBJ2-2; the TRBD2 assignment by TCRdb is unverifiable without DNA. Germline CDR1 SGHRS, CDR2 YFSETQ. The CDR3 has 17 residues. CDR3 protein: CASSAPVFEGLTGELFF.

V is TRBV6-2 or TRBV6-3 and J is TRBJ2-1; the TCRdb call, TRBD2, lacks DNA for checking. The CDR3 spans 17 residues. Germline lookup yields CDR1 MNHEY and CDR2 SVGEGT. The CDR3 spells CASSSRTSGKIYNEQFF.

The V call is TRBV12-3 or TRBV12-4, the J call TRBJ2-1; without DNA, the TCRdb call of TRBD2 cannot be checked. This CDR3 spans 16 amino acids. The CDR3 sequence: CASSSPLVGSYNEQFF.

The V call is TRBV7-9, the J call TRBJ2-5; TCRdb's assignment of TRBD1 cannot be checked, as there is no DNA. Germline loops: CDR1 SEHNR, CDR2 FQNEAQ (reference sequence). The CDR3 extends over 15 amino acids. This CDR3 reads CASSPPGQGVETQYF.

V gene TRBV3-1 combines with J gene TRBJ2-7. CDR3 length: 14 residues. Germline loops: CDR1 LGHDT, CDR2 YNNKEL (reference sequence). CDR3 sequence: CASSQWKSSYEQYF.

CDR3 loop: CASSESDGTDTQYF. The rearrangement joins TRBV6-1 to TRBJ2-3. Germline assignment: CDR1 MNHNS and CDR2 SASEGT. This CDR3 has 14 residues.

The chain links TRBV9 to TRBJ2-2. Germline CDR1 is SGDLS and CDR2 is YYNGEE. The length of the CDR3 is 16 residues. The CDR3 here is CASSVVSTRATGELFF. Combining the CDR3 with reference TRBV9 and TRBJ2-2 gives the whole variable domain DSGVTQTPKHLITATGQRVTLRCSPRSGDLSVYWYQQSLDQGLQFLIQYYNGEERAKGNILERFSAQQFPDLHSELNLSSLELGDSALYFCASSVVSTRATGELFFGEGSRLTVL.

The chain joins TRBV2 to TRBJ2-1; the D call from TCRdb, TRBD2, cannot be confirmed without DNA. Germline assignment: CDR1 SNHLY and CDR2 FYNNEI. The CDR3 runs 18 residues. The CDR3 is CASSETGTSGRAYNEQFF. Using reference TRBV2 and TRBJ2-1 for the parts outside the CDR3, the full variable domain is EPEVTQTPSHQVTQMGQEVILRCVPISNHLYFYWYRQILGQKVEFLVSFYNNEISEKSEIFDDQFSVERPDGSNFTLKIRSTKLEDSAMYFCASSETGTSGRAYNEQFFGPGTRLTVL.

The V and J genes are TRBV3-1 and TRBJ2-7. CDR3 length: 14 residues. The V gene's germline CDR1 is LGHDT and CDR2 YNNKEL (reference sequence). CDR3 loop: CASSQAVGVYEQYF.

The chain has TRBV18 and TRBJ1-3; TCRdb indicates TRBD1, and absent DNA this call remains unverified. The CDR3 loop spans 15 amino acids. Germline CDR1 reads KGHSH; CDR2 reads LQKENI. The chain's CDR3 is CASYNRDDSGNTIYF.

The gene calls are TRBV7-8 and TRBJ2-3. The CDR3 has 14 amino acids. Germline CDR1 SGHVS, CDR2 FQNEAQ. CDR3 in amino acids: CASSLEARGIAQYF.

This chain joins TRBV20-1 and TRBJ2-1; the TCRdb D gene call, TRBD2, has no DNA to confirm it. There are 15 residues in the CDR3. CDR1 is DFQATT and CDR2 is SNEGSKA in the germline V gene (reference sequence). The CDR3 loop reads CSAELAAGSYNEQFF.

The CDR3 loop reads CASSLRVGEQFF. The V and J genes are TRBV5-1 and TRBJ2-1. This CDR3 has 12 residues. Germline CDR1 reads SGHRS; CDR2 reads YFSETQ. The variable domain in full, completed from reference TRBV5-1 and TRBJ2-1, reads KAGVTQTPRYLIKTRGQQVTLSCSPISGHRSVSWYQQTPGQGLQFLFEYFSETQRNKGNFPGRFSGRQFSNSRSEMNVSTLELGDSALYLCASSLRVGEQFFGPGTRLTVL.

This sequence joins TRBV5-1 and TRBJ2-2. The V gene's germline CDR1 is SGHRS and CDR2 YFSETQ. The CDR3 contains 13 residues. This CDR3 is CASSSGYAGELFF.

This sequence joins TRBV20-1 and TRBJ1-5; TCRdb's D gene call, TRBD1, goes unchecked for lack of DNA. CDR3 size: 14 residues. Germline V lookup: CDR1 DFQATT, CDR2 SNEGSKA (reference sequence). The CDR3 sequence is CSARTGGRNQPQHF.

The rearrangement uses TRBV15 and TRBJ1-1. The CDR3 contains 14 residues. Germline V CDR1 and CDR2: LNHNV, YYDKDF (reference sequence). CDR3 amino acids: CATSRDLGSSEAFF.

This sequence joins TRBV5-6 and TRBJ1-4; there is no DNA to check the TCRdb D call of TRBD1. From germline, CDR1 is SGHDT and CDR2 YYEEEE. The CDR3 length is 16 residues. CDR3 loop: CASSLTPGQKNEKLFF.